These T cell receptor beta chains were read from a single sample in a study of beta chain features in type 1 diabetes. The table came from immunoSEQ multiplex PCR; TCRdb's copy has only in-frame clones and leaves some out. This sample has 55,000 to 85,000 clones, with roughly 50% found just once. Sequencing was performed on central memory CD4+ T cells from blood. These receptor sequences come from a man younger than 45 with type 1 diabetes. CDR3s include the opening cysteine and the closing phenylalanine or tryptophan. Fields, in order: clone size, D gene, V gene, J gene, CDR3 protein, CDR3 DNA. The D gene is left open where the match is weak. Expanded clones get a size class; other rows say once, few or many, or leave the size out.

clone_size: .; d_call: .; v_call: TRBV6-1; j_call: TRBJ2-1; cdr3_aa: CASSGIRGEQFF; cdr3_nt: TGTGCCAGCAGTGGGATCAGAGGTGAGCAGTTCTTC
clone_size: .; d_call: TRBD1; v_call: TRBV7-2; j_call: TRBJ2-7; cdr3_aa: CASSPSTGGSYEQYF; cdr3_nt: TGTGCCAGCAGCCCGTCGACAGGGGGTTCCTACGAGCAGTACTTC
clone_size: few; d_call: .; v_call: TRBV10-3; j_call: TRBJ2-3; cdr3_aa: CAITGGASTDTQYF; cdr3_nt: TGTGCCATCACCGGAGGGGCTAGCACAGATACGCAGTATTTT
clone_size: .; d_call: TRBD1; v_call: TRBV6-1; j_call: TRBJ1-5; cdr3_aa: CASSLRTGGIQPQHF; cdr3_nt: TGTGCCAGCAGTCTAAGGACAGGAGGTATCCAGCCCCAGCATTTT
clone_size: .; d_call: TRBD1; v_call: TRBV5-8; j_call: TRBJ2-7; cdr3_aa: CASSLVRTGEQYF; cdr3_nt: TGTGCCAGCAGCTTGGTAAGGACAGGGGAGCAGTACTTC
clone_size: once; d_call: .; v_call: TRBV5-1; j_call: TRBJ2-1; cdr3_aa: CASSPTEVSHNEQFF; cdr3_nt: TGCGCCAGCAGCCCGACGGAGGTCTCCCACAATGAGCAGTTCTTC
clone_size: few; d_call: .; v_call: TRBV18; j_call: TRBJ2-7; cdr3_aa: CASSPRQPGVYEQYF; cdr3_nt: TGTGCCAGCTCACCGCGCCAGCCTGGAGTGTACGAGCAGTACTTC
clone_size: .; d_call: .; v_call: TRBV4-1; j_call: TRBJ1-5; cdr3_aa: CASSQEGGLDQPQHF; cdr3_nt: TGCGCCAGCAGCCAAGAGGGAGGGCTCGATCAGCCCCAGCATTTT
clone_size: .; d_call: TRBD2; v_call: TRBV5-6; j_call: TRBJ2-5; cdr3_aa: CASSASGGETQYF; cdr3_nt: TGTGCCAGCAGCGCTAGCGGGGGGGAGACCCAGTACTTC
clone_size: .; d_call: .; v_call: TRBV5-6; j_call: TRBJ2-3; cdr3_aa: CASSLLGEASTDTQYF; cdr3_nt: TGTGCCAGCAGCTTGCTAGGGGAGGCTAGCACAGATACGCAGTATTTT
clone_size: .; d_call: TRBD2; v_call: TRBV5-1; j_call: TRBJ2-5; cdr3_aa: CASSFTVSGGNQETQYF; cdr3_nt: TGCGCCAGCAGCTTCACGGTCAGCGGGGGTAACCAAGAGACCCAGTACTTC
clone_size: .; d_call: .; v_call: TRBV2; j_call: TRBJ1-5; cdr3_aa: CASSFSGNQPQHF; cdr3_nt: TGTGCCAGCAGTTTTAGCGGCAATCAGCCCCAGCATTTT
clone_size: .; d_call: TRBD1; v_call: TRBV5-6; j_call: TRBJ2-5; cdr3_aa: CASSLFTGAYQETQYF; cdr3_nt: TGTGCCAGCAGCTTGTTTACAGGGGCGTACCAAGAGACCCAGTACTTC
clone_size: few; d_call: .; v_call: TRBV11-2; j_call: TRBJ1-2; cdr3_aa: CASRGLSSLNYGYTF; cdr3_nt: TGTGCCAGCAGGGGCCTTTCCTCCCTTAACTATGGCTACACCTTC
clone_size: .; d_call: TRBD2; v_call: TRBV6-5; j_call: TRBJ2-7; cdr3_aa: CASKPTSGRFYEQYF; cdr3_nt: TGTGCCAGCAAACCGACTAGCGGGAGATTCTACGAGCAGTACTTC
clone_size: .; d_call: .; v_call: TRBV14; j_call: TRBJ2-3; cdr3_aa: CASSQDLGPSRPDTQYF; cdr3_nt: TGTGCCAGCAGCCAAGATCTTGGCCCTAGCCGCCCAGATACGCAGTATTTT
clone_size: few; d_call: TRBD1; v_call: TRBV7-6; j_call: TRBJ1-5; cdr3_aa: CASSLSSSGGIGSNQPQHF; cdr3_nt: TGTGCCAGCAGCTTATCGTCCTCAGGGGGAATAGGGAGCAATCAGCCCCAGCATTTT
clone_size: few; d_call: TRBD2; v_call: TRBV11-2; j_call: TRBJ2-5; cdr3_aa: CASSLDVTAGAKETQYF; cdr3_nt: TGTGCCAGCAGCTTAGATGTTACAGCGGGGGCGAAAGAGACCCAGTACTTC
clone_size: .; d_call: TRBD1; v_call: TRBV4-1; j_call: TRBJ1-4; cdr3_aa: CASSPSSGGTNEKLFF; cdr3_nt: TGCGCCAGCAGCCCATCATCAGGGGGAACTAATGAAAAACTGTTTTTT
clone_size: .; d_call: .; v_call: TRBV5-8; j_call: TRBJ2-3; cdr3_aa: CASGYQAKDTQYF; cdr3_nt: TGTGCCAGCGGGTACCAGGCAAAAGATACGCAGTATTTT
clone_size: .; d_call: TRBD1; v_call: TRBV10-3; j_call: TRBJ2-4; cdr3_aa: CAISEGQGFSKNIQYF; cdr3_nt: TGTGCCATCAGTGAGGGACAGGGTTTTTCCAAAAACATTCAGTACTTC
clone_size: few; d_call: TRBD1; v_call: TRBV9; j_call: TRBJ1-5; cdr3_aa: CASSADGTGSQPQHF; cdr3_nt: TGTGCCAGCAGCGCAGACGGGACAGGGAGTCAGCCCCAGCATTTT
clone_size: .; d_call: TRBD1; v_call: TRBV6-1; j_call: TRBJ2-7; cdr3_aa: CASSRTGDYEQYF; cdr3_nt: TGTGCCAGCAGCAGGACAGGGGACTACGAGCAGTACTTC
clone_size: .; d_call: .; v_call: TRBV5-4; j_call: TRBJ1-1; cdr3_aa: CASSFGHRLEAFF; cdr3_nt: TGTGCCAGCAGCTTCGGACACCGACTTGAAGCTTTCTTT
clone_size: .; d_call: TRBD1; v_call: TRBV7-9; j_call: TRBJ1-5; cdr3_aa: CASSLQGDSNQPQHF; cdr3_nt: TGTGCCAGCAGCTTGCAGGGGGATAGCAATCAGCCCCAGCATTTT
clone_size: .; d_call: .; v_call: TRBV7-9; j_call: TRBJ1-1; cdr3_aa: CASSSGPGLSTEAFF; cdr3_nt: TGTGCCAGCAGCTCCGGACCCGGACTGTCAACTGAAGCTTTCTTT
clone_size: few; d_call: .; v_call: TRBV29-1; j_call: TRBJ2-2; cdr3_aa: CSVGTGNTGELFF; cdr3_nt: TGCAGCGTTGGGACTGGGAACACCGGGGAGCTGTTTTTT
clone_size: .; d_call: .; v_call: TRBV9; j_call: TRBJ2-1; cdr3_aa: CASSVGGFGIQGTEQFF; cdr3_nt: TGTGCCAGCAGCGTGGGGGGATTCGGAATCCAGGGTACGGAGCAGTTCTTC
clone_size: few; d_call: TRBD1; v_call: TRBV6-5; j_call: TRBJ1-5; cdr3_aa: CASSSGQGYNQPQHF; cdr3_nt: TGTGCCAGCAGTTCCGGACAGGGGTACAATCAGCCCCAGCATTTT
clone_size: .; d_call: .; v_call: TRBV7-9; j_call: TRBJ1-2; cdr3_aa: CASSLDRAGYTF; cdr3_nt: TGTGCCAGCAGCTTAGACAGAGCCGGCTACACCTTC
clone_size: few; d_call: .; v_call: TRBV21-1; j_call: TRBJ2-5; cdr3_aa: CASSSGGQEEETQYF; cdr3_nt: TGTGCCAGCAGCTCCGGGGGACAGGAAGAAGAGACCCAGTACTTC
clone_size: .; d_call: TRBD1; v_call: TRBV18; j_call: TRBJ2-7; cdr3_aa: CASSRGDRAYEQYF; cdr3_nt: TGTGCCAGCTCACGTGGAGACAGGGCCTACGAGCAGTACTTC
clone_size: .; d_call: .; v_call: TRBV5-6; j_call: TRBJ2-5; cdr3_aa: CAGSSNGKNQETQYF; cdr3_nt: TGTGCCGGCAGCTCTAACGGGAAGAACCAAGAGACCCAGTACTTC
clone_size: .; d_call: TRBD2; v_call: TRBV6-6; j_call: TRBJ2-5; cdr3_aa: CASSQGAGVQETQYF; cdr3_nt: TGTGCCAGCAGTCAGGGAGCGGGGGTTCAAGAGACCCAGTACTTC
clone_size: few; d_call: .; v_call: TRBV18; j_call: TRBJ2-7; cdr3_aa: CASSPRGRERYEQYF; cdr3_nt: TGTGCCAGCTCACCTCGGGGAAGGGAGCGTTACGAGCAGTACTTC
clone_size: .; d_call: TRBD1; v_call: TRBV15; j_call: TRBJ1-2; cdr3_aa: CATSHRTGAYGYTF; cdr3_nt: TGTGCCACCAGCCACCGGACAGGGGCCTATGGCTACACCTTC
clone_size: once; d_call: .; v_call: TRBV2; j_call: TRBJ2-2; cdr3_aa: CASLQRAPSTGELFF; cdr3_nt: TGTGCCAGTCTTCAGAGGGCCCCCAGCACCGGGGAGCTGTTTTTT
clone_size: .; d_call: .; v_call: TRBV2; j_call: TRBJ2-1; cdr3_aa: CATITDWSSYNEQFF; cdr3_nt: TGTGCCACCATAACGGACTGGAGCTCCTACAATGAGCAGTTCTTC
clone_size: .; d_call: TRBD2; v_call: TRBV2; j_call: TRBJ2-3; cdr3_aa: CASSATSGGGTDTQYF; cdr3_nt: TGTGCCAGCAGTGCGACTAGCGGGGGGGGCACAGATACGCAGTATTTT